This T cell receptor beta chain emerged from a study of chemoradiotherapy in HPV16-positive cancers. Worth noting for this clone: Its antigen is as yet unknown.

Between the trimmed V and J ends, which lost 5 bases and 2 bases, there was a span of 12 bases. The germline CDR1 and CDR2 sequences are SGHNT and YENEEA. The CDR3 is 14 amino acids. The repertoire was sequenced with immunoSEQ multiplex PCR; TCRdb's copy has only in-frame clones and lacks some. The sample records 12,000 to 15,000 clones, about nine tenths being singletons. Repertoires were sampled repeatedly during chemoradiotherapy. Study results and caveats: Candidate HPV-specific clones and E7-related TCR motifs grew in tumor during treatment. The functional HPV-specific definition rests on just a couple of HPV16-positive patients.

This clonotype was sampled from a human donor with HPV-associated anogenital cancer. This material consisted of blood, taken from a patient who underwent chemoradiotherapy. This chain connects TRBV11-3 to TRBJ1-1, with D unresolved. CDR3 protein: CASSATGLNTEAFF. Here the CDR3 DNA reads TGTGCCAGCAGCGCGACGGGGTTAAACACTGAAGCTTTCTTT.